The sample holds one count of the clone carrying this TCR beta chain. The antigen is not known. This entry comes from a study of persistence of HIV-infected CD4 T cells. Sequencing used immunoSEQ version 4 in survey mode. Clones were read by immunoSEQ multiplex PCR, and TCRdb kept only the in-frame ones, dropping some. The sample shows 25,000 to 35,000 clones, roughly four fifths of them seen only once. Stimulation used 10 ug/mL lysate from CMV-infected fibroblasts. CD40L-negative CD69-negative CD45RO-high memory CD4+ T cells were sorted as populations depleted of antigen-responding cells. Before stimulation, PBMCs underwent CD8+ T cell depletion. The sequencing used CD4+ T cells sorted from PBMCs after roughly 20-hour stimulation, collected from a patient who received antiretroviral therapy. The clonotype comes from an adult man with HIV who was CMV-seropositive.

The CDR3 region is CAWSIRGGREDTEAFF. In DNA form, the CDR3 reads TGTGCCTGGAGTATCCGCGGGGGCAGGGAGGACACTGAAGCTTTCTTT. The chain uses TRBV30 and TRBJ1-1; tentatively, D is TRBD1 (6 bases). The CDR3 extends over 16 amino acids. The V gene's germline CDR1 is GTSNPN and CDR2 SVGIG (reference sequence). Trimming left V 2 bases short and J 3 bases short, with 19 bases between.